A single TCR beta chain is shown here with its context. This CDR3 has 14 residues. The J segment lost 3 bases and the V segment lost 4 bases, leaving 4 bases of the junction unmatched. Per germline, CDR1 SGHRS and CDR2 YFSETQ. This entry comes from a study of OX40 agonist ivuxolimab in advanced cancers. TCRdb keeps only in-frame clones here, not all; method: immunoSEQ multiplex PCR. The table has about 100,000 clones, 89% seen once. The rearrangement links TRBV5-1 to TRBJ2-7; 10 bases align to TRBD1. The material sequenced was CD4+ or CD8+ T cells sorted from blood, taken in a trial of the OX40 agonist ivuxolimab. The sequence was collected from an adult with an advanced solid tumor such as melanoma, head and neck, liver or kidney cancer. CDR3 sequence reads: CASSPGTGVYEQYF. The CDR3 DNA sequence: TGCGCCAGCAGCCCAGGGACAGGGGTCTACGAGCAGTACTTC.